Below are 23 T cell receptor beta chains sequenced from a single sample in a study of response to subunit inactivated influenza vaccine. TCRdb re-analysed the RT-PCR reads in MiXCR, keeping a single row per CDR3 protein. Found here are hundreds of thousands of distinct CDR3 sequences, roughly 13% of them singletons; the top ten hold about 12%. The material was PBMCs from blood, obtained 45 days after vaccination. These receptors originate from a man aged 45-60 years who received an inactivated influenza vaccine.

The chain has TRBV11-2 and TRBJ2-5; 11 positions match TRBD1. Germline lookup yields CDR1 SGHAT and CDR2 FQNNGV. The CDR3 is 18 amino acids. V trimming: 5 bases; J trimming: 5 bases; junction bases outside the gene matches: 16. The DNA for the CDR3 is TGTGCCAGCAGCAAACGGACAGGGGGCGTATTTGGATTGGAGACCCAGTACTTC. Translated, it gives CASSKRTGGVFGLETQYF.

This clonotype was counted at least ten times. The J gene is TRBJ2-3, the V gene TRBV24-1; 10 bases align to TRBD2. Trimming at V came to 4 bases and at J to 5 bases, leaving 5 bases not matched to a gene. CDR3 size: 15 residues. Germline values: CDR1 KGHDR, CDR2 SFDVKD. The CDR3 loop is CATSDSSGSGDTQYF. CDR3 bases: TGTGCCACCAGTGACTCTAGCGGGAGTGGAGATACGCAGTATTTT.

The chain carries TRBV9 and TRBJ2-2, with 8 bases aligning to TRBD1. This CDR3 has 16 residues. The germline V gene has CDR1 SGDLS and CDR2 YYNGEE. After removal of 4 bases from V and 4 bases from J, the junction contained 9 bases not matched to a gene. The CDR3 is CASSQGAGRGTGELFF. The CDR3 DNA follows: TGTGCCAGCAGCCAGGGGGCAGGCCGCGGCACCGGGGAGCTGTTTTTT.

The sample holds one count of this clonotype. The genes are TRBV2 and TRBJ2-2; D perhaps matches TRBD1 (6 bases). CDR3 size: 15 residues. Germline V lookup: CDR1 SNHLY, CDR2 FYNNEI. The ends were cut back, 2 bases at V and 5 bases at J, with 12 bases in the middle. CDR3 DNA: TGTGCCAGCAGTGAATACACAGGGAAGACCGGGGAGCTGTTTTTT. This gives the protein CASSEYTGKTGELFF.

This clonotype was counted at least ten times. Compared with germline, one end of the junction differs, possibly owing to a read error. CDR3 loop: CASSSGTSGYEQYF. In DNA, the CDR3 is TGTGCCAGCAGTTCCGGGACTAGCGGATACGAGCAGTACTTC. V usage is TRBV5-1 and J usage is TRBJ2-7, with 11 bases that match TRBD2. CDR1 is SGHRS and CDR2 is YFSETQ in the germline V gene. The CDR3 covers 14 residues.

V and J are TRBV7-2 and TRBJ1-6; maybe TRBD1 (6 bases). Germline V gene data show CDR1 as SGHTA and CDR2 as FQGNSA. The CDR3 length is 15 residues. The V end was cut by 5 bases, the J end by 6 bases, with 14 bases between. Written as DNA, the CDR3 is TGTGCCAGCAGCCGGCAGGGGTGGGGTAATTCACCCCTCCACTTT. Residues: CASSRQGWGNSPLHF.

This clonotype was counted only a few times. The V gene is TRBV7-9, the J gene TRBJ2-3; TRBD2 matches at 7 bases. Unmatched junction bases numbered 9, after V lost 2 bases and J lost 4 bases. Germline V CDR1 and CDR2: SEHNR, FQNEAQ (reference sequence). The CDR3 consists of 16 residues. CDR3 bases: TGTGCCAGCAGCTTATGGGTTCGGGAGGAGGCAGATACGCAGTATTTT. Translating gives CASSLWVREEADTQYF. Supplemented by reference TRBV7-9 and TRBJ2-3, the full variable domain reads DTGVSQNPRHKITKRGQNVTFRCDPISEHNRLYWYRQTLGQGPEFLTYFQNEAQLEKSRLLSDRFSAERPKGSFSTLEIQRTEQGDSAMYLCASSLWVREEADTQYFGPGTRLTVL.

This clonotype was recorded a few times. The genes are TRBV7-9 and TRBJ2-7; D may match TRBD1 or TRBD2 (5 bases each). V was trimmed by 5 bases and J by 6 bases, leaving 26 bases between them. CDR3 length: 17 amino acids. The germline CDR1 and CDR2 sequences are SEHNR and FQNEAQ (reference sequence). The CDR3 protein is CASSPRDLPGEMSEQYF. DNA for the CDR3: TGTGCCAGCAGCCCCAGGGACCTCCCGGGTGAAATGAGCGAGCAGTACTTC.

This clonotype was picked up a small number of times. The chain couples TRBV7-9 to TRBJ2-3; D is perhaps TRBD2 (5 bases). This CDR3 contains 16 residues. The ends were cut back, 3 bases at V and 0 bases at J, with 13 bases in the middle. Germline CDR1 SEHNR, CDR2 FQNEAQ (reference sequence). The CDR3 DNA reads TGTGCCAGCAGCTTCGCACTCCGCGGGAGCACAGATACGCAGTATTTT. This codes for CASSFALRGSTDTQYF.

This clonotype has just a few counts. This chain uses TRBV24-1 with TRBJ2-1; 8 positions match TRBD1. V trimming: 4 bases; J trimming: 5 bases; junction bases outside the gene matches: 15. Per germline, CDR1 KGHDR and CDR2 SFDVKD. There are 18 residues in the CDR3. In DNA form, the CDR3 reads TGTGCCACCAGTGAGAGGGTGGTAAGACAGGGGTTCAACAATGAGCAGTTCTTC. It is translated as CATSERVVRQGFNNEQFF.

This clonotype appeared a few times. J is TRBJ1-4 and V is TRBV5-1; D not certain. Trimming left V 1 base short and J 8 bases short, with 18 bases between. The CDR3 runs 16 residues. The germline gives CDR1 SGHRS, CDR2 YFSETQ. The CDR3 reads CASSLIRSGRGEKLFF. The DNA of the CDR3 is TGCGCCAGCAGCTTGATAAGATCAGGCCGTGGGGAAAAACTGTTTTTT.

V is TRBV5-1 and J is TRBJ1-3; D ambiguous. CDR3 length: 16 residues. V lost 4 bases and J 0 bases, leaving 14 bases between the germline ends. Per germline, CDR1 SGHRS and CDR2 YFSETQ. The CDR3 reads CASSTSGHSSGNTIYF. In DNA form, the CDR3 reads TGCGCCAGCAGCACGAGCGGGCACAGCTCTGGAAACACCATATATTTT.

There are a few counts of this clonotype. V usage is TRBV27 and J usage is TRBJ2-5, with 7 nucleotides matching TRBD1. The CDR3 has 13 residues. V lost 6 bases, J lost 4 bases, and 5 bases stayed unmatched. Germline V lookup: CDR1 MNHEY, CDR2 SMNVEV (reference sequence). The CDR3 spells CASRKQGRETQYF. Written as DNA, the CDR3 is TGTGCCAGCAGGAAACAGGGGAGAGAGACCCAGTACTTC.

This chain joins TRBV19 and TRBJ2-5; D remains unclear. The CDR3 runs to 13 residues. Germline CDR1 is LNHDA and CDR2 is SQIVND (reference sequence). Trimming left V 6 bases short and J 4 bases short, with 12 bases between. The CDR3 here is CASRKVYGETQYF. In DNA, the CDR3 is TGTGCCAGTAGGAAAGTTTATGGAGAGACCCAGTACTTC.

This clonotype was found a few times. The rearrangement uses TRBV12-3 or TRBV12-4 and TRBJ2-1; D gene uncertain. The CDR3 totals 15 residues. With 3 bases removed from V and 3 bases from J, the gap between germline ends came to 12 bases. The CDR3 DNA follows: TGTGCCAGCAGTTTGGAGAGCCCCCTCTACAATGAGCAGTTCTTC. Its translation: CASSLESPLYNEQFF.

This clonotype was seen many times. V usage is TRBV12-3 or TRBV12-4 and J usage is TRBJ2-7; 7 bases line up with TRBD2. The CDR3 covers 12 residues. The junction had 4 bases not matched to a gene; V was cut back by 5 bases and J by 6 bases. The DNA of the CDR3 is TGTGCCAGCAGTCTTCCGGGGGGCGAGCAGTACTTC. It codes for CASSLPGGEQYF.

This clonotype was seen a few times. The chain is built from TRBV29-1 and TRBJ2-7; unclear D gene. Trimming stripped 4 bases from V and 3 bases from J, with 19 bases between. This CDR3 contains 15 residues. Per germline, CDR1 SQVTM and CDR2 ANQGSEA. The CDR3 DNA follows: TGCAGCGTTGGCCTAAGCGAGACTCCAGACTACGAGCAGTACTTC. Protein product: CSVGLSETPDYEQYF.

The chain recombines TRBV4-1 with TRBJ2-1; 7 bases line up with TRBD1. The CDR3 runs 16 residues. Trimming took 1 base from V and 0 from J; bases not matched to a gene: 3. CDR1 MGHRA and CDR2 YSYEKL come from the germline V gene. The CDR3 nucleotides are TGCGCCAGCAGCCAAGTCGGACAGGCCTCCTACAATGAGCAGTTCTTC. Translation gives CASSQVGQASYNEQFF.

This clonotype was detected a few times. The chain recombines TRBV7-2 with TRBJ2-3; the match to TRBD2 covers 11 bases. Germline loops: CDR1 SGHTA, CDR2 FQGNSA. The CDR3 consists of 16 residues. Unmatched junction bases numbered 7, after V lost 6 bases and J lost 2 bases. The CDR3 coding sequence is TGTGCCAGCAGTCCACTAGCGGGGGCCCCCACAGATACGCAGTATTTT. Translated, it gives CASSPLAGAPTDTQYF.

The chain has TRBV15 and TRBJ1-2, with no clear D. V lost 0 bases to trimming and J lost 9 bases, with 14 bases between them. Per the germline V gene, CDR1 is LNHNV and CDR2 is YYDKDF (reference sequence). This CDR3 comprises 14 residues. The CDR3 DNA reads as TGTGCCACCAGCAGAGATTTAAAGGAAAGGTGCTACACCTTC. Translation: CATSRDLKERCYTF. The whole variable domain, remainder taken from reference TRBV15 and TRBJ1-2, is DAMVIQNPRYQVTQFGKPVTLSCSQTLNHNVMYWYQQKSSQAPKLLFHYYDKDFNNEADTPDNFQSRRPNTSFCFLDIRSPGLGDTAMYLCATSRDLKERCYTFGSGTRLTVV.

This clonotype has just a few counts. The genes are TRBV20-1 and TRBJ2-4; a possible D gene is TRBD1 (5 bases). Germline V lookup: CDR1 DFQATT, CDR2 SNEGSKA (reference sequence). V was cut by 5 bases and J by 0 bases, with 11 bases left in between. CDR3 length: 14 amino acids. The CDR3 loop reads CSASVGVAKNIQYF. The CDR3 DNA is TGCAGTGCTTCAGTAGGGGTAGCCAAAAACATTCAGTACTTC.

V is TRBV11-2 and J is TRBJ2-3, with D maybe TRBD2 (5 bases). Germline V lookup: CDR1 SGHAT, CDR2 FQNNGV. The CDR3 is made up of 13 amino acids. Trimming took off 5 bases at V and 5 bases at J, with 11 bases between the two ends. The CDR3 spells CASSPNAGDTQYF. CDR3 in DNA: TGTGCCAGCAGCCCTAATGCGGGAGATACGCAGTATTTT.

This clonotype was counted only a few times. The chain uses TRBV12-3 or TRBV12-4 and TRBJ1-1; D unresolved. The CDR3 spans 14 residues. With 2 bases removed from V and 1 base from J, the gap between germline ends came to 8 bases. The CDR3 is CASSLKRGNTEAFF. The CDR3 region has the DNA TGTGCCAGCAGTTTAAAACGGGGGAACACTGAAGCTTTCTTT.